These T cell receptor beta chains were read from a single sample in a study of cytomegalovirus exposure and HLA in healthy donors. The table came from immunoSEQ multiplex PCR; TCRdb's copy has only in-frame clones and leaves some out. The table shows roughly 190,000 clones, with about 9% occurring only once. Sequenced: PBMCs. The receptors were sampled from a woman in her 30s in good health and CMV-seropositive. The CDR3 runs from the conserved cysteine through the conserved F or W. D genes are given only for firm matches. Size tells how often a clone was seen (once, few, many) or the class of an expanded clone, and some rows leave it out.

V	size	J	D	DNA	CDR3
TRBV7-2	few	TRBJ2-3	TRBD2	TGTGCCAGCAGCTCGCTAGCGGCCTACACAGATACGCAGTATTTT	CASSSLAAYTDTQYF
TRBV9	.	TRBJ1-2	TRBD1	TGTGCCAGCAGCGTAGAGGGGACAGGGGGCTATGGCTACACCTTC	CASSVEGTGGYGYTF
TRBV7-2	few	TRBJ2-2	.	TGTGCCAGCAGCTTAGGTCCACAACCTGAGGGGCTGTTTTTT	CASSLGPQPEGLFF
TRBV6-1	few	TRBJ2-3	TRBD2	TGTGCCAGCAGTGACCGACTAGCGGGACTGAGCACAGATACGCAGTATTTT	CASSDRLAGLSTDTQYF
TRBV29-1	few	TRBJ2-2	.	TGCAGCGTCTCAGGAAACCCGAACACCGGGGAGCTGTTTTTT	CSVSGNPNTGELFF
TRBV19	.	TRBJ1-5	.	TGTGCCAGTAGTTACATCAATCAGCCCCAGCATTTT	CASSYINQPQHF
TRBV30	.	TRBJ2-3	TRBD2	TGTGCCCGGGGGGGGCCAGCAAGCACAGATACGCAGTATTTT	CARGGPASTDTQYF
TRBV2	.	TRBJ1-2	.	TGTGCCAGCAGCCAGGCGATTGAAGGCTACACCTTC	CASSQAIEGYTF
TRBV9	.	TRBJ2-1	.	TGTGCCAGCAGCGGCCTGAGCGCTAGCTCCTACAATGAGCAGTTCTTC	CASSGLSASSYNEQFF
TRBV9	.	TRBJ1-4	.	TGTGCCAGCAGCGTGGAGGGAGGGTGGCCAGGATGGAAGGATGAAAAACTGTTTTTT	CASSVEGGWPGWKDEKLFF
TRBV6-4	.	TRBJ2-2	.	TGTGCCAGCAGTGACTCCTTAAGAGCCGGGGAGCTGTTTTTT	CASSDSLRAGELFF
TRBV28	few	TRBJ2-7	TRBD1	TGTGCCAGCGGCAGGGGGTCCAACGAGCAGTACTTC	CASGRGSNEQYF
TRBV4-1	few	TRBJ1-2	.	TGCGCCAGCAGCCGATTACAGGGAAACTATGGCTACACCTTC	CASSRLQGNYGYTF
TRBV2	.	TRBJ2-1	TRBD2	TGTGCCAGCAGGGGGACTAGCAGGGGTGAGCAGTTCTTC	CASRGTSRGEQFF
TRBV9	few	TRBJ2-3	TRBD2	TGTGCCAGCAGCGTCTATTCTAGCGGGAGGGGGACAGATACGCAGTATTTT	CASSVYSSGRGTDTQYF
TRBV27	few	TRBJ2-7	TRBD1	TGTGCCAGCAGTCCCCGAGGGGGCATAGCCTACGAGCAGTACTTC	CASSPRGGIAYEQYF
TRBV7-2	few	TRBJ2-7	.	TGTGCCAGCAGCTCCCTCGGCGGGTACGAGCAGTACTTC	CASSSLGGYEQYF
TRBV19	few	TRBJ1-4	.	TGTGCCAGTAGCCACCACAGTGCGGGTGAAAAACTGTTTTTT	CASSHHSAGEKLFF
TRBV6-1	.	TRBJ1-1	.	TGTGCCAGCAGTGGCCGGGACACAGAAAACACTGAAGCTTTCTTT	CASSGRDTENTEAFF
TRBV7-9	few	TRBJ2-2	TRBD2	TGTGCCAGCAGCTTAGACGGACTAGCGGGAGTAAACGGGGAGCTGTTTTTT	CASSLDGLAGVNGELFF
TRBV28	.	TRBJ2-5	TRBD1	TGTGCCAGCAGTTCGGGCAGGGGGCAAGAGACCCAGTACTTC	CASSSGRGQETQYF
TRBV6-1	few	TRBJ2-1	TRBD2	TGTGCCAGCAGGGAACCGGGACTAGCTAGGAATGAGCAGTTCTTC	CASREPGLARNEQFF
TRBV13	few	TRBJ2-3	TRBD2	TGTGCCAGCAGCTTAGAGGGTAGCGGGTCTACAGATACGCAGTATTTT	CASSLEGSGSTDTQYF
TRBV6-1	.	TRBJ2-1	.	TGTGCCAGCAGTGGCTGGGGGGTGAACAATGAGCAGTTCTTC	CASSGWGVNNEQFF
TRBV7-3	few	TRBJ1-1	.	TGTGCCAGCAGCTTGGAGGGCACAACTGAAGCTTTCTTT	CASSLEGTTEAFF
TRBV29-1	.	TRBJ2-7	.	TGCAGCGTTAAGACTCCACTAACCTACGAGCAGTACTTC	CSVKTPLTYEQYF
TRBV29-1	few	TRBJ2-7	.	TGCAGCGCCGGACTACAGTCCTACGAGCAGTACTTC	CSAGLQSYEQYF
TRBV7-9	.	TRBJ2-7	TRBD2	TGTGCCAGCAGCTTAGGACTAGCGAGCTCCTACGAGCAGTACTTC	CASSLGLASSYEQYF
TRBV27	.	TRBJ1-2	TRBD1	TGTGCCAGCAGTCCCAGGGGACAGGGCTATGGCTACACCTTC	CASSPRGQGYGYTF
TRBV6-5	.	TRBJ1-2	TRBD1	TGTGCCAGCAGTTCAGACAGGGGTAACTATGGCTACACCTTC	CASSSDRGNYGYTF
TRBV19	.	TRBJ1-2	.	TGTGCCAGTAGTTTCCCCGGGGCAGGGGCGAACTATGGCTACACCTTC	CASSFPGAGANYGYTF
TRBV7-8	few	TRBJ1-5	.	TGTGCCAGCAGCTTTTCAGGGGCCGATCAGCCCCAGCATTTT	CASSFSGADQPQHF
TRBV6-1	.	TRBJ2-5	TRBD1	TGTGCCAGCAGTGAATGGGGCAGGGGGCAGGAGACCCAGTACTTC	CASSEWGRGQETQYF
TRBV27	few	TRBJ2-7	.	TGTGCCAGCAGTTCCCCTTCCCACTTAAATTCCTACGAGCAGTACTTC	CASSSPSHLNSYEQYF
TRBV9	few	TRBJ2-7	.	TGTGCCAGCAGCCTAATTTACGAGCAGTACTTC	CASSLIYEQYF
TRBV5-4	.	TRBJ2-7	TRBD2	TGTGCCAGCAGCGCGAGCGGGAGTGCCTACGAGCAGTACTTC	CASSASGSAYEQYF
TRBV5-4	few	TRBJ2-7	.	TGTGCCAGCAGAGGAGACTTAAGCTCCTACGAGCAGTACTTC	CASRGDLSSYEQYF
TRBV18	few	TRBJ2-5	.	TGTGCCAGCTCAGAAACTCAAGAGACCCAGTACTTC	CASSETQETQYF
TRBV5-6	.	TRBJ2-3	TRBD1	TGTGCCAGCAGCTTTGGGACAGGGGAAACAGATACGCAGTATTTT	CASSFGTGETDTQYF
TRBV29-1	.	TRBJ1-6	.	TGCAGCGTTGAACACCTTCGAGTCTTCTCCTATAATTCACCCCTCCACTTT	CSVEHLRVFSYNSPLHF
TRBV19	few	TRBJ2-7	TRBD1	TGTGCCAGTAGGGGGACAGACTACGAGCAGTACTTC	CASRGTDYEQYF
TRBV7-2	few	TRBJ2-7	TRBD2	TGTGCCAGCAGCCCTCGAACTAGCGGGAGAGGCGAGCAGTACTTC	CASSPRTSGRGEQYF
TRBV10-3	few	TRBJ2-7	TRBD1	TGTGCCATCAGGGACGGACAGGGCACCTACGAGCAGTACTTC	CAIRDGQGTYEQYF
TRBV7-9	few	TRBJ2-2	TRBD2	TGTGCCAGCAGCTTAGGGGGGACTAGTATCACCGGGGAGCTGTTTTTT	CASSLGGTSITGELFF
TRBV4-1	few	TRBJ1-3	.	TGCGCCAGCAGCCCGAGCAGCTGGGAGGGCTCTGGAAACACCATATATTTT	CASSPSSWEGSGNTIYF
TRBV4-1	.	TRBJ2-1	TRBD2	TGCGCCAGCAGCGAGGGACTAGCGACCGATGAGCAGTTCTTC	CASSEGLATDEQFF
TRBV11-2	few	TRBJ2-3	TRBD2	TGTGCCAGCAGCTTAGGGACTAGCGGGCGAGATACGCAGTATTTT	CASSLGTSGRDTQYF
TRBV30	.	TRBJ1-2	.	TGTGCCTGGAGTGTCTATGGGGGCCTTGGCTACACCTTC	CAWSVYGGLGYTF
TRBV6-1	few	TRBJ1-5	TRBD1	TGTGCCAGCAGTGAGCCCGGGACAGGGGGCTGGAGCAATCAGCCCCAGCATTTT	CASSEPGTGGWSNQPQHF
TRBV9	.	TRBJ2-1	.	TGTGCCAGCAGCGTTAGCAGCAATGAGCAGTTCTTC	CASSVSSNEQFF
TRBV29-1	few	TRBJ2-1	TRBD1	TGCAGCGTTGGGCAGGGGGCTCAGGAGCAGTTCTTC	CSVGQGAQEQFF
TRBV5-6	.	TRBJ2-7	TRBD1	TGTGCCAGCAGCTTGGGTGGACAGGGGATCTACGAGCAGTACTTC	CASSLGGQGIYEQYF
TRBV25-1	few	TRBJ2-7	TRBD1	TGTGCCAGCAGTGAACCCGGACAGGGGGCCTACGAGCAGTACTTC	CASSEPGQGAYEQYF
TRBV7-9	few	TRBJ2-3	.	TGTGCCAGCAGCTTTCCCGGGACGCGGGGATCAGATACGCAGTATTTT	CASSFPGTRGSDTQYF
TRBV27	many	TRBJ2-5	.	TGTGCCAGCTCCCTCCGAGGAGCGATCTTACAAGAGACCCAGTACTTC	CASSLRGAILQETQYF
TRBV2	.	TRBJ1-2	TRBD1	TGTGCCAGCAGTGAGACAGGGGTGGGCTACACCTTC	CASSETGVGYTF
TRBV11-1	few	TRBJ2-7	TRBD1	TGTGCCAGCAGCCCCGACGGACAGGGGATCTACGAGCAGTACTTC	CASSPDGQGIYEQYF
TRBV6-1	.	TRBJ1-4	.	TGTGCCAGCAGTGATCTAGCGCCAGGTCTGAGTGAAAAACTGTTTTTT	CASSDLAPGLSEKLFF
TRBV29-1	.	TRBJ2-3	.	TGCAGCGTTCTCAGGGAAGCGACAGATACGCAGTATTTT	CSVLREATDTQYF